Included here is one T cell receptor (beta chain) sequence, with context. What it binds is not known. Profiling relied on immunoSEQ multiplex PCR, and the TCRdb table lists in-frame clones only, not all of them. Counted here are 50,000 or so clones, more than 85% occurring once; the ten biggest clones make up around 2%. This CDR3 has 15 residues. The germline V gene encodes CDR1 SNHLY and CDR2 FYNNEI. The junction had 1 base not matched to a gene; V was cut back by 3 bases and J by 1 base. These data originate in a study of cytomegalovirus exposure and HLA in healthy donors. Regarding the study as a whole: In vitro work confirmed that three CMV-associated chains recognize CMV antigens.

The TCR sequence derives from a woman aged 30 to 39 in good health and CMV-seronegative. The chain recombines TRBV2 with TRBJ2-7; TRBD2 agrees at 12 bases. Sequenced sample: PBMCs. The CDR3 here is CASSDGLAGSYEQYF. The CDR3 region has the DNA TGTGCCAGCAGTGACGGACTAGCGGGATCCTACGAGCAGTACTTC.